This TCR beta chain appears in the sequencing data of a study of blood T cell repertoires in COVID-19. As for the study in general: The origin of the acute and convalescent COVID-19 samples was the United States, Italy and Spain. PBMCs, B-cell-depleted T cells, or T cells provided the cDNA or gDNA that made up the material.

Study processing details: Quantification of nucleated cells was approximated via reference gene primer amplification. TCRdb keeps only in-frame clones here, not all; method: immunoSEQ multiplex PCR. The V and J calls and the clone size are those of that table, but D and trimming were determined from the DNA. The top ten hold under 15% of the sample, which has tens of thousands of clones, roughly 86% seen once. V shed 7 bases and J 6 bases; nucleotides not matched to a gene: 14. Germline CDR1 is LNHDA and CDR2 is SQIVND (reference sequence). CDR3 size: 15 residues. The chain employs TRBV19 and TRBJ1-2; 7 bases match TRBD1. This TCR came from a human donor in a cohort sampled during active COVID-19. Sequencing was performed on peripheral blood. The CDR3 nucleotides are TGTGCCAGTAAGTCAAAGTCGACAGGGAACCATGGCTACACCTTC. Translation: CASKSKSTGNHGYTF.